A single sample gave rise to the 3 T cell receptor beta chains below, sequenced in a study of blood T cell repertoires in COVID-19. Measured with immunoSEQ multiplex PCR; TCRdb has only the in-frame clones, and not every one. The profile shows some 300,000 clones, roughly nine tenths of them singletons. Sample: PBMCs or T cells enriched from blood (not recorded which). The receptors shown here come from a woman between 45 and 65 years old who had been exposed to COVID-19.

The table lists this clone with a few counts. V is TRBV21-1 and J is TRBJ1-5. TRBV21-1 is classified as a pseudogene. The CDR3 length is 16 residues. CDR3 residues: CASSKEEGGGNQPQHF. The CDR3 DNA is TGTGCCAGCAGCAAAGAGGAGGGAGGAGGCAATCAGCCCCAGCATTTT.

This chain uses TRBV28 with TRBJ1-4; D may be TRBD1 (5 bases). The length of the CDR3 is 15 residues. CDR1 is MDHEN and CDR2 is SYDVKM in the germline V gene. With 6 bases removed from V and 0 bases from J, the gap between germline ends came to 11 bases. CDR3 bases: TGTGCCAGCAGCGGCGGGACGGCAACTAATGAAAAACTGTTTTTT. It yields the protein CASSGGTATNEKLFF.

Turning to this clone: Other nucleotide sequences from this sample produce the same CDR3. In nucleotides, the CDR3 is TGTGCCAGCAGCGTAGACGGTAGCAATCAGCCCCAGCATTTT. Protein sequence: CASSVDGSNQPQHF. The chain recombines TRBV9 with TRBJ1-5; D remains unclear. The CDR3 length is 14 residues. V lost 0 bases, J lost 0 bases, and 4 bases lay in between. The germline V gene encodes CDR1 SGDLS and CDR2 YYNGEE.